This T cell receptor (beta chain) was retrieved from a study of blood T cell repertoires in COVID-19. Study details: COVID-19 samples from acute and convalescent phases originated in the United States, Italy and Spain. The cDNA or gDNA used as material had been derived from T cells, B-cell-depleted T cells, or PBMCs.

V was trimmed by 3 bases and J by 3 bases, leaving 6 bases between them. Looked up from germline, CDR1 is SGHTA and CDR2 is FQGTGA. The CDR3 length is 13 residues. Authors' data handling: Reference gene primers were amplified, and this amplification served to estimate nucleated cell counts. Profiling relied on immunoSEQ multiplex PCR, and the TCRdb table lists in-frame clones only, not all of them. V and J calls and clone size are given by that table; D and trimming were obtained from the DNA. The table shows a few hundred thousand clones, with about 90% occurring only once. The chain has TRBV7-3 and TRBJ2-1, with unresolved D. The receptor was derived from a woman in her late teens or twenties who had recovered from COVID-19. Sequenced input: peripheral blood. The CDR3 DNA sequence: TGTGCCAGCAGCTTCGACAACTACAATGAGCAGTTCTTC. Translation: CASSFDNYNEQFF.